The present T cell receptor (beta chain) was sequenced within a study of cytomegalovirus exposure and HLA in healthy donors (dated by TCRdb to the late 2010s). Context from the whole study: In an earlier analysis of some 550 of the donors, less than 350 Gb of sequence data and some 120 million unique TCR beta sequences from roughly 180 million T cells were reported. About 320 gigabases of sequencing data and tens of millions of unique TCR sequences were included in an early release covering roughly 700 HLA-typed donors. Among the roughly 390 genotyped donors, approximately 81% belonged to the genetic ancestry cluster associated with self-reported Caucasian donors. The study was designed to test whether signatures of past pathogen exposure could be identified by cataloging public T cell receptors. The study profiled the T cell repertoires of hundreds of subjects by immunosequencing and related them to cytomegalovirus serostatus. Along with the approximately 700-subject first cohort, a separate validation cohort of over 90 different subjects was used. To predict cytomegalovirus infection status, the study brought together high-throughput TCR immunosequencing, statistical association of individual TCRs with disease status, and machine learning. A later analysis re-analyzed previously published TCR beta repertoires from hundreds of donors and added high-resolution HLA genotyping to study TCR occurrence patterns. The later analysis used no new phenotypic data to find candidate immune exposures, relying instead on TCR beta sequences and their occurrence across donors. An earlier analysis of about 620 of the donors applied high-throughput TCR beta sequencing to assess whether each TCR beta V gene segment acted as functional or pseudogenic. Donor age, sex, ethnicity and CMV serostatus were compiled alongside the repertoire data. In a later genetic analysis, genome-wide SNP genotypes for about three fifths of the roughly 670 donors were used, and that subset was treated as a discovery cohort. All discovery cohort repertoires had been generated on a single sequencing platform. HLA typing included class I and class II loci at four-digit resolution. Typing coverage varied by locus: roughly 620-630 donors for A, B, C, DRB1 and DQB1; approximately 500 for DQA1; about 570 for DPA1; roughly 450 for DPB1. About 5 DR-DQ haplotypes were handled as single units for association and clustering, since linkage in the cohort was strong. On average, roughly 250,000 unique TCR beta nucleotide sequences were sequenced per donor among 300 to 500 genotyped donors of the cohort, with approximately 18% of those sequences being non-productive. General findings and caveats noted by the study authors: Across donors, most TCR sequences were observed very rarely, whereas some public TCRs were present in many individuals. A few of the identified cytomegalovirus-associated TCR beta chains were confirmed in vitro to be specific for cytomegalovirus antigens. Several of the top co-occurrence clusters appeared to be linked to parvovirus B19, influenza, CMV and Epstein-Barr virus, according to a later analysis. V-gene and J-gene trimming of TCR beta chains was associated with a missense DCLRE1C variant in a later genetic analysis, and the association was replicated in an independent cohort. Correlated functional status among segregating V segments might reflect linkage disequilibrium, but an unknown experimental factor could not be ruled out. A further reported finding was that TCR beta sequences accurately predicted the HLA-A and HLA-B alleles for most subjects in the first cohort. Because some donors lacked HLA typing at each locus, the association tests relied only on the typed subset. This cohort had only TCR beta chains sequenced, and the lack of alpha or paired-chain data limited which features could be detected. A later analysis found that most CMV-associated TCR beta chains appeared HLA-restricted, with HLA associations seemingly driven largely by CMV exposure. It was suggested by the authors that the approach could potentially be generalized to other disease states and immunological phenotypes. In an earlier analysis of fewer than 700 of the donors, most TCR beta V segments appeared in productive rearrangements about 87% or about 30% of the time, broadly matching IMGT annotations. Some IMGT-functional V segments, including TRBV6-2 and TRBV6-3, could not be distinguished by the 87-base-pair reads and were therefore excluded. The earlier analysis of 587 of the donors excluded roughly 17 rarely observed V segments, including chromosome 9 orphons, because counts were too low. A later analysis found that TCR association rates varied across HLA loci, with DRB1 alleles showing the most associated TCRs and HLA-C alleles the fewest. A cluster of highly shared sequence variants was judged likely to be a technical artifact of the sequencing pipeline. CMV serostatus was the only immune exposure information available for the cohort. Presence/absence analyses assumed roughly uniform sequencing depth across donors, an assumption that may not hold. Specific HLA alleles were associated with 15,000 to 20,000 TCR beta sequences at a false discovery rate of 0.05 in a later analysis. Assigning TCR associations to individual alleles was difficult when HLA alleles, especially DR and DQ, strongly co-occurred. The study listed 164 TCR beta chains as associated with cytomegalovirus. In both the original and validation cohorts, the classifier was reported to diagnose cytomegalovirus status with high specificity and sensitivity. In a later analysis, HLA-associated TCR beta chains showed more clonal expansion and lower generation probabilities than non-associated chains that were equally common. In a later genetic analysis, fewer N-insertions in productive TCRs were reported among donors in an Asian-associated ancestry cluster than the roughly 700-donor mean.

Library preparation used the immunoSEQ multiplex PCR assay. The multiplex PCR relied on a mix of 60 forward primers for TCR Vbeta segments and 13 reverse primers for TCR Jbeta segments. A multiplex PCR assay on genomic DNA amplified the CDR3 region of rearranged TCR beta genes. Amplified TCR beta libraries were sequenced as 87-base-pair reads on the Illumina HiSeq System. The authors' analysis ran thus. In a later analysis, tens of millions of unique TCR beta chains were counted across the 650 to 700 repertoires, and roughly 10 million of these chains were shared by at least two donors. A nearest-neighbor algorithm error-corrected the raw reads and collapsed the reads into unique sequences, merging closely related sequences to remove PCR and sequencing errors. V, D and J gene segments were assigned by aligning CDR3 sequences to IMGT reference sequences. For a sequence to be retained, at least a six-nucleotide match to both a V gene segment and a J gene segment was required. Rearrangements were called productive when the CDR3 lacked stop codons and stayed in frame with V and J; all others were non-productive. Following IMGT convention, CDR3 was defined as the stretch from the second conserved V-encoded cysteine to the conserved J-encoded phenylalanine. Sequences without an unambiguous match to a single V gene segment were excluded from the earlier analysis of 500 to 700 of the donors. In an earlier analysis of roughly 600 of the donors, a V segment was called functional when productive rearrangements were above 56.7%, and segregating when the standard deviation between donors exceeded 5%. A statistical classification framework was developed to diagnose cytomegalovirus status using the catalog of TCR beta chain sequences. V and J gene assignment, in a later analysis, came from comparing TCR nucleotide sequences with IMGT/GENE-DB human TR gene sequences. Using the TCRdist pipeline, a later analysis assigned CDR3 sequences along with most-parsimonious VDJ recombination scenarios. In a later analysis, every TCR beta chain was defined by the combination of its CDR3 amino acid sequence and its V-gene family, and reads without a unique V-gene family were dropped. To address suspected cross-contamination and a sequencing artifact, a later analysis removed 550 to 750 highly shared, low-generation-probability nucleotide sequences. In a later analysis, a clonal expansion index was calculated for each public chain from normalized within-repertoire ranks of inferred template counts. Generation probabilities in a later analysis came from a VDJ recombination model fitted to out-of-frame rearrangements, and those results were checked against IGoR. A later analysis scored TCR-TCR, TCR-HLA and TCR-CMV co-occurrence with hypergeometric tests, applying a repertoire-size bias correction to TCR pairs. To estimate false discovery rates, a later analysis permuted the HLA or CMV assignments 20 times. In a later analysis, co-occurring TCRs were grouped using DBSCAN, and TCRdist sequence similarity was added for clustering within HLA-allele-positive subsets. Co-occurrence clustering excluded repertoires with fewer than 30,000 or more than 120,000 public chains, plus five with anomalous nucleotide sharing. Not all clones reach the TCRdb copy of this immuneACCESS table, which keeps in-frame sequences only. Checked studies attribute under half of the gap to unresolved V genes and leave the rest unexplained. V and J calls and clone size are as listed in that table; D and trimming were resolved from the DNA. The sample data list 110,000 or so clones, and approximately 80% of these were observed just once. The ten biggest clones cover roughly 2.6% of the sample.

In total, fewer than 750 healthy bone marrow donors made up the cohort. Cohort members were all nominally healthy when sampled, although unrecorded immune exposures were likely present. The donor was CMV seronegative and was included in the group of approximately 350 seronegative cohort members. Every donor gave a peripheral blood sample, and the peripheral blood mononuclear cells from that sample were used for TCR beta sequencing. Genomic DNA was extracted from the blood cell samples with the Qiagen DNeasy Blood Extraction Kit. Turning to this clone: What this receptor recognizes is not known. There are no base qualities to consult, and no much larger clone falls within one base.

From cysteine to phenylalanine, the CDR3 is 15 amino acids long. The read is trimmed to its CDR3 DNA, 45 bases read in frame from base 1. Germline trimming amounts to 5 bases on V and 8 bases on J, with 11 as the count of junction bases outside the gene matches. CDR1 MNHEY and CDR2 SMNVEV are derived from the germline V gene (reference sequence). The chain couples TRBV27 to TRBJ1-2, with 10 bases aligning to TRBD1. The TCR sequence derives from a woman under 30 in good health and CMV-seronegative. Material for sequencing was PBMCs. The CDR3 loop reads CASSPRQGAIGGYTF. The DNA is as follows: TGTGCCAGCAGTCCTCGACAGGGGGCGATCGGGGGCTACACCTTC.